Listed here is a single T cell receptor beta chain. In the source study's methods: From reference gene primer amplification, estimates of nucleated cell counts were derived. Profiling relied on immunoSEQ multiplex PCR, and the TCRdb table lists in-frame clones only, not all of them. That table furnishes V, J and clone size, whereas the DNA furnished D and trimming. Of around 63,000 clones in the sample, 88% were seen once. Germline V gives CDR1 MNHNY, CDR2 SVGAGI (reference sequence). The CDR3 loop spans 15 amino acids. V dropped 2 bases and J dropped 6; count of bases not matched to a gene: 4. This sample is part of a study of blood T cell repertoires in COVID-19. For the study at large: The United States, Italy and Spain supplied acute and convalescent COVID-19 samples. PBMCs, B-cell-depleted T cells, or T cells provided the cDNA or gDNA that made up the material.

Sequencing used peripheral blood. The source is an elderly woman with active COVID-19. This chain links TRBV6-6 with TRBJ2-2, with 9 bases identical to TRBD1. CDR3 DNA sequence: TGTGCCAGCAGTTACGTGGGACAGGGCTCCGGGGAGCTGTTTTTT. Protein sequence: CASSYVGQGSGELFF.